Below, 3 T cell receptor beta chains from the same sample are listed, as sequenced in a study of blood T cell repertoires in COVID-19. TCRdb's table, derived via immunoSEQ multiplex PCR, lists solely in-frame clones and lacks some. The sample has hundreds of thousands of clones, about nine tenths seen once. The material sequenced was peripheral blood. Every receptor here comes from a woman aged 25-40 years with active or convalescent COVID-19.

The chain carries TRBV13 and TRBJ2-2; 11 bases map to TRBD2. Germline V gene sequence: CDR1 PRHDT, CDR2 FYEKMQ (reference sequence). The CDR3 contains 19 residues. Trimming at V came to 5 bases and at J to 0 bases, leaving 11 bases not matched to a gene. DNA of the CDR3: TGTGCCAGCAGCCGACTAGCGGGGTACATTACTGCGAACACCGGGGAGCTGTTTTTT. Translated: CASSRLAGYITANTGELFF. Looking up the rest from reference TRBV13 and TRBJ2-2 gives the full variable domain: AAGVIQSPRHLIKEKRETATLKCYPIPRHDTVYWYQQGPGQDPQFLISFYEKMQSDKGSIPDRFSAQQFSDYHSELNMSSLELGDSALYFCASSRLAGYITANTGELFFGEGSRLTVL.

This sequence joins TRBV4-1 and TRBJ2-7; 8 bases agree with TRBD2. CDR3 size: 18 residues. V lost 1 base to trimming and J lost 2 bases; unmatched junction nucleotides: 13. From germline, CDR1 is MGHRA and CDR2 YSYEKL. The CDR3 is CASSQAAAGERGTYEQYF. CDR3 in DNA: TGCGCCAGCAGCCAAGCAGCCGCCGGGGAGCGGGGGACCTACGAGCAGTACTTC.

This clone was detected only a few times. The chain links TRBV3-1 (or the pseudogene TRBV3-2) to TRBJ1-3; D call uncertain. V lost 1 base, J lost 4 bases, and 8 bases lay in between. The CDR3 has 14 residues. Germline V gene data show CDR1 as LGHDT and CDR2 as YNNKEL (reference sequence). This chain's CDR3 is CASSQGKTGNTIYF. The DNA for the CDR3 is TGTGCCAGCAGCCAAGGAAAGACAGGAAACACCATATATTTT.